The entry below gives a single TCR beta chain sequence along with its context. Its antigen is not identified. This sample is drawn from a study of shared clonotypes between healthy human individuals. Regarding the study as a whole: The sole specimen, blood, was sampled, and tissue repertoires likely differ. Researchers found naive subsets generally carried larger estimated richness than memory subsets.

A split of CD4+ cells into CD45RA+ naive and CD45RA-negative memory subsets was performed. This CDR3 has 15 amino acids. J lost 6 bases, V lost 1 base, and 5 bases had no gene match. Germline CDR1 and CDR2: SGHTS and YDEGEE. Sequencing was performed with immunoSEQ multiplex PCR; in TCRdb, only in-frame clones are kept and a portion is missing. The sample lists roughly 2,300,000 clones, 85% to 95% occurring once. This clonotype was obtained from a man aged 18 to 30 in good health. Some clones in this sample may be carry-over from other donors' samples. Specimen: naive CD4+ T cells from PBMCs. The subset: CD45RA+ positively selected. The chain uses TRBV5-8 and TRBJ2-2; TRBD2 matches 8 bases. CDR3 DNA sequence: TGTGCCAGCAGCTTGAGGCAACTAGCGGCCGGGGAGCTGTTTTTT. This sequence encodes CASSLRQLAAGELFF.